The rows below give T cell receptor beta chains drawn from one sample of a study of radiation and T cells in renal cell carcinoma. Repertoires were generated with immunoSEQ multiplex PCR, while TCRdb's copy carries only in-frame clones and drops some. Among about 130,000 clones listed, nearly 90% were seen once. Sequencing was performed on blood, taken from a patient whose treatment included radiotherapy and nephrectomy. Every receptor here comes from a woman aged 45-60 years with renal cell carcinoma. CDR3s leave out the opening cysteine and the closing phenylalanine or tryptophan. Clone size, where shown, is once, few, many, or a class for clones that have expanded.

ASRSGEGVVNTEAF | . | TRBV5-4
SVGLTGAQETQY | . | TRBV29-1
ASSPSGGNLVEQY | . | TRBV5-1
ASQGGAYSNEQF | . | TRBV11-1
ASSPPLNGAF | . | TRBV23-1
ASSSGQGFYNSPLH | . | TRBV7-9
ASSLPQRANVLT | . | TRBV11-1
ATSTSGGGTSYNEQF | . | TRBV10-3
ATSPGGSLGYGYT | once | TRBV15
ASSATGGISYEQY | . | TRBV9
ASSLGDRALYNEQF | . | TRBV11-2
ATGWSGGTNNEQF | . | TRBV10-3
ASSLTRNRNTGELF | . | TRBV7-2
ASLARGGPNTQY | . | TRBV6-1
ASSPGEGLITDTQY | . | TRBV5-1
ASSLGRGPTSQETQY | . | TRBV5-1
ASSLAGTYEQY | . | TRBV7-2
ASSIGRGGNQPQH | . | TRBV19
ASSPPTGGNYEQY | . | TRBV7-8
ASSDFGKTGTIGYGYT | . | TRBV25-1
ASSTGGAGNTIY | . | TRBV19
ASSSLTEVLLNTEAF | . | TRBV7-9
ASSILRGGNGYT | . | TRBV6-6
SVTAGYEQY | . | TRBV29-1
ASSLDRQGPGNTIY | . | TRBV7-8
ASSYREGGYGYT | . | TRBV6-5
ASSREWGTSMGEQY | . | TRBV4-3
ASSLVSGGYT | once | TRBV11-2
ASSTQRTGRETQY | . | TRBV19
AWSGIASGEQF | . | TRBV30
ASSVRDSYEQY | . | TRBV6-5
ASSFSGRGGEKLF | . | TRBV9
ASSVVGGSQETQY | . | TRBV9
ASSIGKGPYYGYT | . | TRBV19
ASSPRWASGDETQY | . | TRBV5-1
ASSPHYEQY | . | TRBV7-9
ASSPGTSGGLSSTDTQY | . | TRBV7-9
ASEGEDKNIQY | once | TRBV5-1
ASSQTPGNYGYT | . | TRBV4-1
ASSFTGTGRSPLH | . | TRBV7-2